Given below is one T cell receptor (beta chain) in context. The data originate from a study of blood T cell repertoires in COVID-19. Germline CDR1 and CDR2: SGHRS and YFSETQ. The CDR3 is made up of 13 amino acids. Trimming took 1 base from V and 8 from J, leaving 9 bases between them. Libraries were prepared by immunoSEQ multiplex PCR; TCRdb keeps only in-frame clonotypes and omits some of them. The sample includes under 250,000 clones, 70% to 90% of them seen just once. V usage is TRBV5-1 and J usage is TRBJ1-4; D gene ambiguous. Material for sequencing was peripheral blood. The sequence came from a woman between 70 and 85 years old with active or convalescent COVID-19. The CDR3 here is CASSLQTGEKLFF. DNA for the CDR3: TGCGCCAGCAGCTTGCAGACGGGGGAAAAACTGTTTTTT.